This passage covers 29 T cell receptor beta chains from one sample sequenced in a study of Graves' ophthalmopathy and Graves' hyperthyroidism. TCR beta CDR3 amplification used RNA transcripts. After a first-round RT-PCR with HTBI primers, a second-round multiplex PCR was run. TCRdb called the multiplex PCR reads again in MiXCR, with one record for every CDR3 protein. The sample holds 580,000 or so distinct CDR3 sequences, roughly 40% seen once. The sequencing sample was made of peripheral blood or thyroid tissue (not recorded which). All receptors derive from an adult man with Graves' hyperthyroidism.

The chain employs TRBV20-1 and TRBJ2-7, with D possibly matching TRBD1 (7 bases). The CDR3 totals 14 residues. Germline CDR1 reads DFQATT; CDR2 reads SNEGSKA (reference sequence). V was pared by 6 bases and J by 3 bases, with 18 bases between. The CDR3 is CSAPATGTRYEQYF. CDR3 DNA: TGCAGTGCCCCCGCGACAGGGACTCGCTACGAGCAGTACTTC.

This clonotype was recorded many times. The V and J genes are TRBV29-1 and TRBJ1-5, with TRBD1 identical over 8 bases. Per the germline V gene, CDR1 is SQVTM and CDR2 is ANQGSEA. This CDR3 comprises 18 residues. The V and J ends lost 0 bases and 7 bases, in that order; junction bases with no gene match: 17. In nucleotides, the CDR3 is TGCAGCGTTGAAGAGTTAGGACAGGGTAGGAACATCTACCAGCCCCAGCATTTT. Encoded protein: CSVEELGQGRNIYQPQHF.

This clonotype came up a few times. The gene calls are TRBV7-9 and TRBJ1-1, with D unclear. Germline lookup yields CDR1 SEHNR and CDR2 FQNEAQ (reference sequence). The CDR3 length is 14 residues. Trimming stripped 5 bases from V and 1 base from J, with 11 bases between. In nucleotides, the CDR3 is TGTGCCAGCAGCCTCCCCGCCGGGAACACTGAAGCTTTCTTT. The encoded protein is CASSLPAGNTEAFF.

CDR3 in amino acids: CSASTGELFF. DNA for the CDR3: TGCAGTGCTAGTACCGGGGAGCTGTTTTTT. This chain links TRBV20-1 with TRBJ2-2; D unclear. This CDR3 comprises 10 residues. Per the germline V gene, CDR1 is DFQATT and CDR2 is SNEGSKA (reference sequence). Deletions cut 3 bases from V and 5 bases from J, with 1 base between.

The chain employs TRBV9 and TRBJ2-6; 8 bases are shared with TRBD1. CDR1 is SGDLS, CDR2 YYNGEE, per germline. The ends lost 0 bases at V and 18 bases at J; junction bases unmatched: 5. The CDR3 is made up of 12 amino acids. The CDR3 DNA reads as TGTGCCAGCAGCGTAGCAGGGGGCGGACGGACTTTC. The encoded protein is CASSVAGGGRTF. Variable domain in full (rest from reference TRBV9 and TRBJ2-6): DSGVTQTPKHLITATGQRVTLRCSPRSGDLSVYWYQQSLDQGLQFLIQYYNGEERAKGNILERFSAQQFPDLHSELNLSSLELGDSALYFCASSVAGGGRTFGAGSRLTVL.

Remarks on this clonotype: A clone one base away is much larger, so this may be a read error. The chain employs TRBV5-1 and TRBJ2-7; 7 nucleotides align to TRBD2. This CDR3 is 15 amino acids long. Germline CDR1 reads SGHRS; CDR2 reads YFSETQ. The CDR3 loop is CASNLAAGSGYEQYF. The CDR3 DNA reads as TGCGCCAGCAACTTGGCAGCGGGATCGGGTTACGAGCAGTACTTC. The entire variable domain, with the rest obtained from reference TRBV5-1 and TRBJ2-7, is as follows: KAGVTQTPRYLIKTRGQQVTLSCSPISGHRSVSWYQQTPGQGLQFLFEYFSETQRNKGNFPGRFSGRQFSNSRSEMNVSTLELGDSALYLCASNLAAGSGYEQYFGPGTRLTVT.

This clonotype was counted at least ten times. CDR3 nucleotides: TGTGCCAGTAGTTTTTCGTTTCTCCAAGAGACCCAGTACTTC. It yields the protein CASSFSFLQETQYF. The chain couples TRBV19 to TRBJ2-5; no firm D call. The germline V and J ends were trimmed by 5 bases and 1 base, with 11 bases remaining between them. The length of the CDR3 is 14 residues. Looked up from germline, CDR1 is LNHDA and CDR2 is SQIVND (reference sequence).

This clonotype was picked up a small number of times. The chain employs TRBV20-1 and TRBJ2-3; 10 bases match TRBD1. The CDR3 covers 16 residues. Per the germline V gene, CDR1 is DFQATT and CDR2 is SNEGSKA (reference sequence). J gave up 1 base and V 2 bases, and 6 bases lay outside the gene matches. The CDR3 sequence is CSARSWGTGGTDTQYF. CDR3 nucleotide sequence: TGCAGTGCTAGATCTTGGGGGACAGGGGGCACAGATACGCAGTATTTT.

The chain couples TRBV5-5 to TRBJ2-7, with 11 positions matching TRBD1. The CDR3 extends over 17 amino acids. Germline trimming cut 1 base from V and 4 bases from J; bases unmatched to any gene: 10. CDR1 is SGHKS and CDR2 is YYEKEE in the germline V gene (reference sequence). For the CDR3, the DNA is TGTGCCAGCAGCTTGAATTGGGGGACAGGGGGTAGGTACGAGCAGTACTTC. It is translated as CASSLNWGTGGRYEQYF. The entire variable domain, with the rest obtained from reference TRBV5-5 and TRBJ2-7, is as follows: DAGVTQSPTHLIKTRGQQVTLRCSPISGHKSVSWYQQVLGQGPQFIFQYYEKEERGRGNFPDRFSARQFPNYSSELNVNALLLGDSALYLCASSLNWGTGGRYEQYFGPGTRLTVT.

The V and J genes are TRBV20-1 and TRBJ2-5; 8 bases map to TRBD1. V lost 0 bases, J lost 4 bases, and 4 bases stayed unmatched. The CDR3 is 14 residues long. Germline CDR1 and CDR2: DFQATT and SNEGSKA (reference sequence). The CDR3 nucleotides are TGCAGTGCTAGAGACCCCGGACAGGGAGAGACCCAGTACTTC. It is translated as CSARDPGQGETQYF.

In this sample, this clonotype turned up a few times. This sequence joins TRBV29-1 and TRBJ2-3, with TRBD2 matching 8 bases. The V gene end was trimmed by 0 bases and the J gene end by 0 bases; junction bases not matched to a gene: 8. The CDR3 runs to 17 residues. CDR1 is SQVTM, CDR2 ANQGSEA, per germline. CDR3 bases: TGCAGCGTTGAAGATTTCCGACCTAGCGGGAGCACAGATACGCAGTATTTT. Encoded protein: CSVEDFRPSGSTDTQYF.

This chain connects TRBV6-5 to TRBJ2-7, with 9 nucleotides matching TRBD2. The tail of the sequence fits TRBJ2-1 better, so the J call may be wrong. CDR3 length: 15 residues. CDR1 and CDR2 (germline): MNHEY, SVGAGI. CDR3 sequence reads: CASSFFAGGKGEQFF. Here the CDR3 DNA reads TGTGCCAGCAGTTTTTTTGCGGGGGGGAAGGGTGAGCAGTTCTTC.

The rearrangement links TRBV15 to TRBJ2-1, with a tentative D call TRBD1 (6 bases). Trimming stripped 1 base from V and 2 bases from J, with 9 bases between. CDR1 and CDR2 from the germline V gene are LNHNV and YYDKDF (reference sequence). The CDR3 spans 15 residues. In DNA, the CDR3 is TGTGCCACCAGCAGAGTCGCAGGGGCCTACAATGAGCAGTTCTTC. Translated, it gives CATSRVAGAYNEQFF. The full variable domain, rest sourced from reference TRBV15 and TRBJ2-1, is DAMVIQNPRYQVTQFGKPVTLSCSQTLNHNVMYWYQQKSSQAPKLLFHYYDKDFNNEADTPDNFQSRRPNTSFCFLDIRSPGLGDTAMYLCATSRVAGAYNEQFFGPGTRLTVL.

This clonotype was seen many times. This chain links TRBV7-9 with TRBJ2-7; the match to TRBD2 covers 9 bases. Germline V gene sequence: CDR1 SEHNR, CDR2 FQNEAQ (reference sequence). V was pared by 5 bases and J by 5 bases, with 10 bases of the junction left unmatched. This CDR3 region has 15 residues. The CDR3 reads CASSDGLANHHEQYF. DNA of the CDR3: TGTGCCAGCAGCGACGGACTAGCGAATCATCACGAGCAGTACTTC.

This clonotype appeared once. This chain joins TRBV10-3 and TRBJ1-5, with TRBD1 as a possible D gene (5 bases). Germline V gives CDR1 ENHRY, CDR2 SYGVKD. Trimming removed 10 bases from V and 11 bases from J, with 15 bases in between. This CDR3 spans 11 amino acids. CDR3 sequence reads: CATVRGETQHF. CDR3 DNA: TGTGCCACCGTGCGGGGGGAGACCCAGCATTTT.

A few counts support this clonotype. The chain has TRBV9 and TRBJ2-7; the D is unclear. The DNA end favors TRBJ2-1, so the J call may be wrong. The CDR3 is 12 amino acids. CDR1 and CDR2 from the germline V gene are SGDLS and YYNGEE. The CDR3, as DNA: TGTGCCAGCAGCAGGGTGGGTGGTGAGCAGTTCTTC. Residues: CASSRVGGEQFF.

Only one count was recorded for this clonotype. The V and J genes are TRBV5-4 and TRBJ2-7; 7 bases are shared with TRBD2. The germline V gene has CDR1 SGHNT and CDR2 YYREEE (reference sequence). V lost 5 bases and J lost 7; bases outside the gene matches: 18. This CDR3 spans 16 amino acids. CDR3 protein: CASSMAQAGHRNEQYF. CDR3 in DNA: TGTGCCAGCAGTATGGCACAAGCGGGGCATAGGAATGAGCAGTACTTC.

This chain uses TRBV7-3 with TRBJ2-7; D is perhaps TRBD2 (5 bases). The closer fit of TRBJ2-1 to the DNA end suggests the J call may be wrong. The V gene's germline CDR1 is SGHTA and CDR2 FQGTGA. The CDR3 runs 17 residues. The CDR3 DNA follows: TGTGCCAGCAGCTTAAGGACTCCCGTCAGCACCTACAATGAGCAGTTCTTC. As protein: CASSLRTPVSTYNEQFF.

This clonotype showed up many times. V is TRBV19 and J is TRBJ1-2, with TRBD1 as a possible D gene (5 bases). The CDR3 contains 12 residues. Per germline, CDR1 LNHDA and CDR2 SQIVND (reference sequence). Trimming stripped 3 bases from V and 8 bases from J, with 10 bases between. CDR3 nucleotides: TGTGCCAGTAGTATTCGGGGGGGAGGCTACACCTTC. Its translation: CASSIRGGGYTF.

The chain carries TRBV6-2 or TRBV6-3 and TRBJ1-1; D not certain. V was cut by 4 bases and J by 5 bases, with 11 bases left in between. The CDR3 consists of 13 residues. Germline V gives CDR1 MNHEY, CDR2 SVGEGT. CDR3 region: CASSSFAYTEAFF. Here the CDR3 DNA reads TGTGCCAGCAGTTCGTTTGCTTATACTGAAGCTTTCTTT.

This clonotype was observed a few times. The chain combines TRBV11-3 with TRBJ2-7; possible D gene TRBD1, 6 bases. Germline CDR1 reads SGHNT; CDR2 reads YENEEA. Trimming took 9 bases from V and 3 from J, leaving 18 bases between them. CDR3 length equals 14 residues. CDR3 sequence: CASMNRDKRYEQYF. The DNA of the CDR3 is TGTGCCAGTATGAACCGGGACAAGCGCTACGAGCAGTACTTC. Full variable domain (rest looked up from reference TRBV11-3 and TRBJ2-7): EAGVVQSPRYKIIEKKQPVAFWCNPISGHNTLYWYLQNLGQGPELLIRYENEEAVDDSQLPKDRFSAERLKGVDSTLKIQPAELGDSAVYLCASMNRDKRYEQYFGPGTRLTVT.

This clonotype has more than one count but fewer than ten. J is TRBJ1-6 and V is TRBV12-3 or TRBV12-4; D is perhaps TRBD1 (6 bases). The CDR3 loop spans 15 amino acids. With 6 bases removed from V and 6 bases from J, the gap between germline ends came to 15 bases. DNA of the CDR3: TGTGCCAGCAGCGCCGCAGACAGGATTAATTCACCCCTCCACTTT. Amino acids: CASSAADRINSPLHF.

In this sample, this clonotype turned up many times. The gene calls are TRBV5-6 and TRBJ1-2; D is perhaps TRBD1 (5 bases). Germline values: CDR1 SGHDT, CDR2 YYEEEE. This CDR3 comprises 16 residues. With 0 bases removed from V and 2 bases from J, the gap between germline ends came to 14 bases. The CDR3 loop reads CASSLDNEGRNYGYTF. In DNA form, the CDR3 reads TGTGCCAGCAGCTTGGATAATGAGGGGCGAAACTATGGCTACACCTTC.

The V gene is TRBV7-3, the J gene TRBJ2-5; 12 nucleotides line up with TRBD2. The germline CDR1 and CDR2 sequences are SGHTA and FQGTGA. Unmatched junction bases numbered 10, after V lost 2 bases and J lost 6 bases. The CDR3 loop spans 17 amino acids. DNA for the CDR3: TGTGCCAGCAGCTTAGTCAGTCTAGCGGGGGGGCAGAAGACCCAGTACTTC. Translated: CASSLVSLAGGQKTQYF.

The chain uses TRBV2 and TRBJ1-6; 11 nucleotides match TRBD1. The V gene end was trimmed by 4 bases and the J gene end by 7 bases; junction bases not matched to a gene: 3. Germline V gene data show CDR1 as SNHLY and CDR2 as FYNNEI. The CDR3 covers 15 residues. CDR3 coding DNA: TGTGCCAGCAGTGGGGACAGGGGGAGAAATTCACCCCTCCACTTT. Translation gives CASSGDRGRNSPLHF.

In this sample, this clonotype turned up a few times. V and J are TRBV19 and TRBJ2-5; 10 bases are a match to TRBD2. J was trimmed by 2 bases and V by 3 bases; bases with no gene match: 18. The germline V gene encodes CDR1 LNHDA and CDR2 SQIVND (reference sequence). The CDR3 has 20 residues. In DNA, the CDR3 is TGTGCCAGTAGTATTCTTTCTGGTGGGCTAGCGGGAGCGGCGCAAGAGACCCAGTACTTC. Translation: CASSILSGGLAGAAQETQYF.

V gene TRBV20-1 combines with J gene TRBJ2-3, with 13 bases identical to TRBD2. Trimming took 4 bases from V and 4 from J; bases not matched to a gene: 8. This CDR3 has 16 residues. Per germline, CDR1 DFQATT and CDR2 SNEGSKA (reference sequence). CDR3 nucleotides: TGCAGTGCTAAACCGGGACTAGCGGGATTCGCAGATACGCAGTATTTT. Encoded protein: CSAKPGLAGFADTQYF.

This clonotype was detected ten times or more. One junction end disagrees with the germline gene, perhaps due to a read error. The chain joins TRBV6-5 to TRBJ1-2; 9 nucleotides match TRBD1. The CDR3 sequence is 13 residues long. CDR1 is MNHEY and CDR2 is SVGAGI in the germline V gene. The CDR3 sequence is CASSRDRDYGYTF. The DNA of the CDR3 is TGCGCCAGCAGCCGGGACAGGGACTATGGCTACACCTTC.

This rearrangement joins TRBV2 to TRBJ1-4, with D perhaps matching TRBD1 (5 bases). The CDR3 is 14 amino acids. V was trimmed by 4 bases and J by 5 bases, leaving 11 bases between them. Germline CDR1 SNHLY, CDR2 FYNNEI. In DNA, the CDR3 is TGTGCCAGCAGTGCTACGGGGGAGAATGAAAAACTGTTTTTT. Translating it yields CASSATGENEKLFF.